This T cell receptor beta chain was sequenced in a study of shared clonotypes between healthy human individuals. General observations from the study: Relative to memory subsets, naive subsets generally showed larger estimated richness.

Per the study methods: ImmunoSEQ yielded junction-only sequences lacking quality scores, so filtering differed. The protocol was immunoSEQ multiplex PCR, while the TCRdb copy is restricted to in-frame clones and leaves out a portion. D and trimming come from the DNA, and the V and J calls and clone size come from that table. Here the sample spans approximately 590,000 clones, about 95% being singletons. The CDR3 is made up of 15 amino acids. The V and J ends lost 1 base and 6 bases respectively, with 13 bases between them. Germline V gene lookup returns CDR1 MNHEY and CDR2 SVGAGI. Comment on this clone: What it binds is unknown.

Naive-designated CD8 cells lacked CD45RO, were positively enriched for CCR7, and omitted terminally differentiated effector memory CD45RA+ cells. The chain recombines TRBV6-5 with TRBJ2-1; D uncertain. The clonotype originates from a woman aged 25 to 45 in good health. The material sequenced was naive CD8+ T cells sorted from blood. This CDR3 reads CASSYFGLAGNEQFF. DNA of the CDR3: TGTGCCAGCAGTTACTTCGGTTTGGCTGGCAATGAGCAGTTCTTC.